The T cell receptor (beta chain) described here comes from a study of blood T cell repertoires in COVID-19. Study-level information: In each case, the material was cDNA or gDNA derived from T cells, B-cell-depleted T cells, or PBMCs.

The germline CDR1 and CDR2 sequences are LNHDA and SQIVND (reference sequence). V was pared by 5 bases and J by 7 bases, with 17 bases between. There are 15 residues in the CDR3. Using immunoSEQ multiplex PCR, the repertoire was profiled, and TCRdb retains in-frame clones only, with some absent. Of a few hundred thousand clones detected, roughly nine tenths appear once; the ten largest clones hold about 3.5%. The cohort comprised adults aged 18 to 89 years residing in approximately 25 US areas. The sequence derives from a woman between 18 and 29 years old in a cohort exposed to, infected with or recovered from COVID-19 (not recorded which). The material sequenced was PBMCs or T cells enriched from blood (not recorded which). The chain combines TRBV19 with TRBJ2-2; D possibly corresponds to TRBD2 (7 bases). CDR3 loop: CASSVPTGGYGELFF. In DNA, the CDR3 is TGTGCCAGTAGTGTCCCGACGGGGGGCTACGGGGAGCTGTTTTTT.